The next 23 T cell receptor beta chains were all read from a single sample in a study of cytomegalovirus exposure and HLA in healthy donors. Profiling relied on immunoSEQ multiplex PCR, and the TCRdb table lists in-frame clones only, not all of them. The data show roughly 150,000 clones, 88% seen once. Sequencing was carried out using PBMCs. These receptors came from a man aged 18 to 30 in good health and CMV-seronegative.

The V gene is TRBV11-3, the J gene TRBJ2-2; 9 bases match TRBD2. This CDR3 contains 15 residues. The germline CDR1 and CDR2 sequences are SGHNT and YENEEA. Trimming cost V 7 bases and J 2 bases; bases outside gene matches: 5. CDR3 sequence (DNA): TGTGCCAGCACCCAAGCGGGAGGCAACACCGGGGAGCTGTTTTTT. This codes for CASTQAGGNTGELFF.

The gene calls are TRBV7-6 and TRBJ2-1; 8 bases map to TRBD2. The germline CDR1 and CDR2 sequences are SGHVS and FNYEAQ. This CDR3 is built from 18 residues. V dropped 5 bases and J dropped 1; count of bases not matched to a gene: 13. The CDR3 sequence: CASSVSGSGGGSYNEQFF. The CDR3 nucleotides are TGTGCCAGCAGCGTTTCGGGGAGCGGGGGCGGGTCCTACAATGAGCAGTTCTTC.

This chain connects TRBV10-2 to TRBJ2-4; D uncertain. Trimming took off 4 bases at V and 8 bases at J, with 9 bases between the two ends. Germline lookup yields CDR1 WSHSY and CDR2 SAAADI. CDR3 length: 12 amino acids. CDR3 region: CASSAERDIQYF. The CDR3 bases are TGCGCCAGCAGTGCCGAACGGGACATTCAGTACTTC.

This clone was recorded many times. The chain joins TRBV28 to TRBJ1-5; D is uncertain. Trimming removed 7 bases at V and 7 bases at J, with 11 bases between. The CDR3 is 12 amino acids. Germline lookup yields CDR1 MDHEN and CDR2 SYDVKM. The CDR3 DNA reads as TGTGCCAGCAACCAACAGCTACAGCCCCAGCATTTT. Protein product: CASNQQLQPQHF.

V is TRBV21-1 and J is TRBJ2-5; the table's D call, TRBD2, has no DNA check behind it. TRBV21-1 is a pseudogene segment. The CDR3 sequence is 20 residues long. This CDR3 is CASSKFLGTSGGKYQETQYF. The CDR3 DNA reads TGTGCCAGCAGCAAATTTCTTGGGACTAGCGGGGGAAAGTACCAAGAGACCCAGTACTTC.

The chain employs TRBV28 and TRBJ2-1; TRBD2 matches at 9 bases. Trimming removed 9 bases from V and 5 bases from J; junction bases left unmatched: 8. This CDR3 has 14 amino acids. Germline V CDR1 and CDR2: MDHEN, SYDVKM. The CDR3 DNA reads as TGTGCCAGTTTTACTAGCGGGCTGAACAATGAGCAGTTCTTC. Translating it yields CASFTSGLNNEQFF.

The chain joins TRBV5-6 to TRBJ2-3, with a weak D call TRBD1 (6 bases). Germline V lookup: CDR1 SGHDT, CDR2 YYEEEE. V was cut by 0 bases and J by 0 bases, with 8 bases left in between. This CDR3 has 15 residues. The CDR3 region is CASSLGQVSTDTQYF. The DNA for the CDR3 is TGTGCCAGCAGCTTGGGACAGGTGAGCACAGATACGCAGTATTTT.

This clone has just one count. The chain joins TRBV29-1 to TRBJ1-1; a possible D gene is TRBD1 (6 bases). The V end was cut by 3 bases, the J end by 1 base, with 18 bases between. CDR3 length: 16 residues. CDR1 and CDR2 (germline): SQVTM, ANQGSEA. The CDR3 coding sequence is TGCAGCGTTGATTCATTAGGGGGTGTAGGGAACACTGAAGCTTTCTTT. It is translated as CSVDSLGGVGNTEAFF.

J is TRBJ1-6 and V is TRBV15; D is possibly TRBD1 (6 bases). Germline CDR1 LNHNV, CDR2 YYDKDF (reference sequence). Deletions cut 4 bases from V and 7 bases from J, with 17 bases between. This CDR3 has 16 amino acids. CDR3 in DNA: TGTGCCACCAGCAAAAAACAGGGTTACGGAAATTCACCCCTCCACTTT. Encoded protein: CATSKKQGYGNSPLHF.

The chain employs TRBV29-1 and TRBJ2-7; 9 bases are a match to TRBD1. CDR1 and CDR2 from the germline V gene are SQVTM and ANQGSEA. This CDR3 comprises 14 residues. The junction had 6 bases not matched to a gene; V was cut back by 4 bases and J by 2 bases. The CDR3 DNA follows: TGCAGCGTTGTAAGGACAGGGGTACCCTACGAGCAGTACTTC. It yields the protein CSVVRTGVPYEQYF.

The rearrangement links TRBV7-2 to TRBJ2-3, with TRBD2 matching over 11 bases. This CDR3 has 16 amino acids. Trimming cost V 3 bases and J 4 bases; bases outside gene matches: 6. Germline V CDR1 and CDR2: SGHTA, FQGNSA. The CDR3 reads CASSLTSGKRSDTQYF. The CDR3 region has the DNA TGTGCCAGCAGCTTGACTAGCGGGAAAAGGTCAGATACGCAGTATTTT.

The chain has TRBV7-9 and TRBJ1-1, with D perhaps TRBD1 (5 bases). This CDR3 region has 11 residues. The V end was cut by 8 bases, the J end by 6 bases, with 10 bases between. From germline, CDR1 is SEHNR and CDR2 FQNEAQ (reference sequence). Here the CDR3 DNA reads TGTGCCAGCGACAGAATCGCTGAAGCTTTCTTT. Its protein product is CASDRIAEAFF.

The V call is TRBV27, the J call TRBJ2-3, with a weak D call TRBD2 (6 bases). V was pared by 3 bases and J by 1 base, with 14 bases between. The CDR3 is 16 amino acids. Per germline, CDR1 MNHEY and CDR2 SMNVEV (reference sequence). The chain's CDR3 is CASSFVRASGTDTQYF. The CDR3 region has the DNA TGTGCCAGCAGTTTTGTTAGGGCTAGCGGCACAGATACGCAGTATTTT.

The chain recombines TRBV5-1 with TRBJ2-4; maybe TRBD2 (6 bases). The V and J ends lost 3 bases and 0 bases respectively, with 10 bases between them. This CDR3 contains 15 residues. Germline V lookup: CDR1 SGHRS, CDR2 YFSETQ. The CDR3 sequence: CASSSAGTAKNIQYF. As DNA, the CDR3 is TGCGCCAGCAGCTCGGCGGGGACAGCCAAAAACATTCAGTACTTC.

The rearrangement links TRBV28 to TRBJ2-4; D gene unclear. The CDR3 runs to 13 residues. Trimming shortened V by 1 base and J by 7 bases, and 8 bases separated the two germline ends. The germline gives CDR1 MDHEN, CDR2 SYDVKM. The CDR3 spells CASSLYVGNIQYF. DNA of the CDR3: TGTGCCAGCAGTTTATACGTCGGGAACATTCAGTACTTC.

This chain connects TRBV5-1 to TRBJ1-1; D is unresolved. V was pared by 5 bases and J by 2 bases, with 7 bases between. The V gene's germline CDR1 is SGHRS and CDR2 YFSETQ. This CDR3 contains 12 residues. CDR3 residues: CASRKTNTEAFF. The CDR3 nucleotides read TGCGCCAGCAGGAAAACTAACACTGAAGCTTTCTTT.

The genes are TRBV30 and TRBJ1-4; possibly TRBD1 for D (6 bases). The CDR3 has 17 amino acids. In germline, CDR1 is GTSNPN, CDR2 SVGIG (reference sequence). Trimming removed 4 bases at V and 3 bases at J, with 21 bases between. CDR3 sequence: CAWIPGAVGQSNEKLFF. CDR3 in DNA: TGTGCCTGGATCCCCGGGGCAGTGGGACAATCTAATGAAAAACTGTTTTTT.

By frequency in the sample, this clone is medium-sized. This chain connects TRBV28 to TRBJ2-7, with D tentatively TRBD1 (6 bases). Trimming took off 4 bases at V and 5 bases at J, with 18 bases between the two ends. The germline V gene has CDR1 MDHEN and CDR2 SYDVKM. The CDR3 is 15 residues long. For the CDR3, the DNA is TGTGCCAGCAGTTCCTACTCTGCAGGGGTCCACGAGCAGTACGTC. This gives the protein CASSSYSAGVHEQYV.

J is TRBJ2-5 and V is TRBV7-2; tentative D call: TRBD2 (6 bases). Looked up from germline, CDR1 is SGHTA and CDR2 is FQGNSA. The V and J ends lost 5 bases and 7 bases respectively, with 17 bases between them. There are 14 residues in the CDR3. In DNA, the CDR3 is TGTGCCAGCAGCCCGAGGACTACCGGAGGGACCCAGTACTTC. It is translated as CASSPRTTGGTQYF. The variable domain in full, completed from reference TRBV7-2 and TRBJ2-5, reads GAGVSQSPSNKVTEKGKDVELRCDPISGHTALYWYRQSLGQGLEFLIYFQGNSAPDKSGLPSDRFSAERTGGSVSTLTIQRTQQEDSAVYLCASSPRTTGGTQYFGPGTRLLVL.

The V and J genes are TRBV6-5 and TRBJ2-1, with 9 bases fitting TRBD2. Looked up from germline, CDR1 is MNHEY and CDR2 is SVGAGI. V trimming: 4 bases; J trimming: 12 bases; junction bases outside the gene matches: 10. The CDR3 sequence is 14 residues long. The CDR3 region has the DNA TGTGCCAGCAGTTCCTCCCTTGCGGGGGGGCTGCAGTTCTTC. It specifies CASSSSLAGGLQFF.

This sequence joins TRBV7-9 and TRBJ2-7, with TRBD1 matching 10 bases. The CDR3 is 16 residues long. From germline, CDR1 is SEHNR and CDR2 FQNEAQ (reference sequence). After removal of 5 bases from V and 3 bases from J, the junction contained 10 bases not matched to a gene. As DNA, the CDR3 is TGTGCCAGCAGCCTAATACACCGGGACAGGGGCTACGAGCAGTACTTC. Its protein is CASSLIHRDRGYEQYF.

The chain links TRBV6-6 to TRBJ2-3; D remains unclear. This CDR3 contains 12 residues. V was clipped by 8 bases and J by 3 bases, with 9 bases between them. CDR1 is MNHNY and CDR2 is SVGAGI in the germline V gene (reference sequence). CDR3 sequence reads: CASFLGTDTQYF. The CDR3 bases are TGTGCCAGCTTTCTCGGTACAGATACGCAGTATTTT.

There are a few counts of this clone. Mismatch with germline at one junction end may stem from a read error. This chain links TRBV7-7 with TRBJ2-5; unclear D gene. Germline CDR1 reads SSHAT; CDR2 reads FNYEAQ (reference sequence). This CDR3 has 15 amino acids. The CDR3 reads CASSFHPGPEETQYF. The CDR3 coding sequence is TGTGCTAGCAGCTTCCACCCGGGTCCGGAAGAGACCCAGTACTTC.